This T cell receptor beta chain appears in the sequencing data of a study of T cells after yellow fever vaccination. Overall study: SMART-Seq v4 Ultra Low Input prepared libraries from low-cell fractions.

In regard to this clonotype: Its antigen is not identified.

Germline CDR1 and CDR2: DFQATT and SNEGSKA (reference sequence). The V end was cut by 2 bases, the J end by 5 bases, with 18 bases between. The CDR3 spans 15 residues. Whole-study results and caveats: Peaking on day 5 versus 15, the secondary response was faster but weaker.

UMIs were added to TCR cDNA along with a universal primer site when it was made by 5'RACE template switching. TCRdb analysed the 5' RACE reads with MiXCR anew, one entry per CDR3 protein. The sample contains about 340,000 distinct CDR3 sequences, about 4% of which appear only once. The sequencing used PBMCs, collected 5 days after the yellow fever booster vaccination. The sequence derives from a man younger than 35 who received the YFV17D yellow fever vaccine. The chain carries TRBV20-1 and TRBJ2-5, with D possibly matching TRBD1 (6 bases). The CDR3: CSARRLGTTGETQYF. The CDR3 nucleotides read TGCAGTGCTAGACGGCTCGGGACAACAGGGGAGACCCAGTACTTC.